Each of the 12 T cell receptor beta chains below was sequenced from the same sample in a study of T cells in Graves' hyperthyroidism and ophthalmopathy. Amplification of TCR beta CDR3 regions was performed using RNA transcripts as template. First-round RT-PCR of the TCR CDR3 relied on the HTBI primer set. TCRdb re-called the multiplex PCR reads with MiXCR, one entry per CDR3 protein. The sample includes roughly 800,000 distinct CDR3 sequences, 35% to 45% seen only once; the top ten take more than 7%. Source material: blood. Every receptor here comes from a man between 18 and 29 years old with Graves' hyperthyroidism.

In its sample, this clonotype was seen a few times. A read error is possible here, since a much larger clone lies one base away. The V call is TRBV12-3 or TRBV12-4, the J call TRBJ1-1; D is perhaps TRBD1 (6 bases). This CDR3 comprises 13 residues. V dropped 7 bases and J dropped 1 base, with 10 bases sitting between them. The CDR3 region has the DNA TGTGCCAGCAACTCACAGGGGAACACTGAAGCTTTCTTT. It encodes CASNSQGNTEAFF.

This clonotype was observed many times. The chain has TRBV7-6 and TRBJ1-1; TRBD1 aligns across 9 bases. Germline V CDR1 and CDR2: SGHVS, FNYEAQ. V was clipped by 5 bases and J by 7 bases; unmatched bases: 5. CDR3 length: 13 residues. The DNA of the CDR3 is TGTGCCAGCAGCGGCGAGACAGGGGGTGAAGCTTTCTTT. Protein sequence: CASSGETGGEAFF.

This clonotype was observed a single time. CDR3 residues: CSAREAGDYHGPQETQYF. For the CDR3, the DNA is TGCAGTGCTAGAGAGGCGGGCGACTACCATGGCCCACAAGAGACCCAGTACTTC. This sequence joins TRBV20-1 and TRBJ2-5, with D possibly TRBD2 on 5 matching bases. The CDR3 runs 18 residues. Germline CDR1 DFQATT, CDR2 SNEGSKA (reference sequence). V was clipped by 0 bases and J by 2 bases, with 22 bases between them.

The J gene is TRBJ2-7, the V gene TRBV10-3, with TRBD1 matching 9 bases. Trimming cost V 10 bases and J 2 bases; bases outside gene matches: 12. The germline gives CDR1 ENHRY, CDR2 SYGVKD. The CDR3 has 15 residues. The CDR3: CASREDRGFPYEQYF. The CDR3 nucleotides read TGTGCCAGCAGAGAAGACAGGGGGTTCCCCTACGAGCAGTACTTC.

The rearrangement links TRBV29-1 to TRBJ1-1; TRBD1 matches at 7 bases. The CDR3 is made up of 15 amino acids. The germline V gene has CDR1 SQVTM and CDR2 ANQGSEA. The ends lost 4 bases at V and 1 base at J; junction bases unmatched: 9. The CDR3 reads CSVVHQGGTNTEAFF. The CDR3, as DNA: TGCAGCGTTGTCCACCAGGGGGGAACGAACACTGAAGCTTTCTTT.

The rearrangement uses TRBV19 and TRBJ1-6; 10 bases align to TRBD1. With 7 bases clipped from V and 4 bases from J, the junction kept 7 bases outside the gene matches. Germline values: CDR1 LNHDA, CDR2 SQIVND (reference sequence). This CDR3 region has 16 residues. The CDR3 is CASKRDRGPYNSPLHF. CDR3 bases: TGTGCCAGTAAGAGGGACAGGGGTCCATATAATTCACCCCTCCACTTT.

This chain links TRBV5-4 with TRBJ1-1; D is perhaps TRBD1 (6 bases). The V and J ends lost 1 base and 6 bases respectively, with 13 bases between them. CDR3 size: 14 residues. Germline values: CDR1 SGHNT, CDR2 YYREEE (reference sequence). CDR3 sequence (DNA): TGTGCCAGCAGCTTGAGCAAACAGGGCCCTGAAGCTTTCTTT. Translation gives CASSLSKQGPEAFF. Complete variable domain (other parts from reference TRBV5-4 and TRBJ1-1): ETGVTQSPTHLIKTRGQQVTLRCSSQSGHNTVSWYQQALGQGPQFIFQYYREEENGRGNFPPRFSGLQFPNYSSELNVNALELDDSALYLCASSLSKQGPEAFFGQGTRLTVV.

This chain joins TRBV4-1 and TRBJ1-6, with D perhaps TRBD1 (6 bases). This CDR3 contains 14 residues. Germline V lookup: CDR1 MGHRA, CDR2 YSYEKL. V lost 4 bases to trimming and J lost 6 bases, with 10 bases between them. CDR3 loop: CASSRWTVNSPLHF. The CDR3 bases are TGCGCCAGCAGCCGATGGACAGTTAATTCACCCCTCCACTTT.

The chain uses TRBV5-5 and TRBJ1-2; D is possibly TRBD1 (6 bases). V shed 1 base and J shed 2 bases, with 18 bases lying between them. Germline V CDR1 and CDR2: SGHKS, YYEKEE (reference sequence). This CDR3 contains 17 residues. The CDR3 here is CASSLLARGDTNYGYTF. The CDR3 DNA follows: TGTGCCAGCAGCTTGCTAGCGAGGGGGGATACCAACTATGGCTACACCTTC. Supplemented by reference TRBV5-5 and TRBJ1-2, the full variable domain reads DAGVTQSPTHLIKTRGQQVTLRCSPISGHKSVSWYQQVLGQGPQFIFQYYEKEERGRGNFPDRFSARQFPNYSSELNVNALLLGDSALYLCASSLLARGDTNYGYTFGSGTRLTVV.

In nucleotides, the CDR3 is TGCGCCAGCAGCCACCCCATGGGGGCCGAGCAGTACTTC. Amino acid sequence: CASSHPMGAEQYF. The chain joins TRBV4-1 to TRBJ2-7, with D possibly matching TRBD1 (6 bases). CDR3 length: 13 amino acids. Deletions cut 3 bases from V and 6 bases from J, with 12 bases between. Germline V gene data show CDR1 as MGHRA and CDR2 as YSYEKL.

Ten or more counts support this clonotype. The V gene is TRBV25-1, the J gene TRBJ1-1; D ambiguous. Between the trimmed V and J ends, which lost 5 bases and 2 bases, there was a span of 9 bases. The CDR3 runs to 13 residues. In germline, CDR1 is MGHDK, CDR2 SYGVNS. In DNA, the CDR3 is TGTGCCAGCAGTTCGTGGGGTAACACTGAAGCTTTCTTT. It yields the protein CASSSWGNTEAFF.

The CDR3 loop is CASTTASSYEQYF. In DNA form, the CDR3 reads TGTGCCAGTACGACAGCGAGCTCCTACGAGCAGTACTTC. This sequence joins TRBV12-3 or TRBV12-4 and TRBJ2-7; TRBD1 might be the D (5 bases). The CDR3 sequence is 13 residues long. Trimming stripped 9 bases from V and 0 bases from J, with 12 bases between.